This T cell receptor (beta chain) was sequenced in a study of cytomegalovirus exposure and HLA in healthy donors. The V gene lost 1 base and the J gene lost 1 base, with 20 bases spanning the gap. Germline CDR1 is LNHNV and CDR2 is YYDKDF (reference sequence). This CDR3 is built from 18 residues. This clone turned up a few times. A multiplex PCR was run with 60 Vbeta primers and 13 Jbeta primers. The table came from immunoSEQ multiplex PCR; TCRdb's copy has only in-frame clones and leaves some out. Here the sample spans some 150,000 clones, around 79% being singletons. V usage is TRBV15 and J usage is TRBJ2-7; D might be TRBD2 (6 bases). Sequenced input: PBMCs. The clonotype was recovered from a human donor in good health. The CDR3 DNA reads TGTGCCACCAGCAGAGTTCCAAATTCCGGGACTGCGTCCTACGAGCAGTACTTC. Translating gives CATSRVPNSGTASYEQYF.